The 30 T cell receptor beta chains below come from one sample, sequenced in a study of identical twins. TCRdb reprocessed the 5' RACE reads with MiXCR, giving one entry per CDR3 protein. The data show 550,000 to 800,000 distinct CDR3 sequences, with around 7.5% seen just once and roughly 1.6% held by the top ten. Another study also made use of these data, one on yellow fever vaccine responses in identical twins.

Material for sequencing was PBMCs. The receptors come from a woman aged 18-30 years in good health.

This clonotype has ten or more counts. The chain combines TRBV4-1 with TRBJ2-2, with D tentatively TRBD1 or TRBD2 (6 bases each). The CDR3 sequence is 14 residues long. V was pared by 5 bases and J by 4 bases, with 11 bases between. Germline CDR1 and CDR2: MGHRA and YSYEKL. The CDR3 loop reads CASSTQGGTGELFF. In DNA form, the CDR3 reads TGCGCCAGCAGCACACAGGGAGGCACCGGGGAGCTGTTTTTT.

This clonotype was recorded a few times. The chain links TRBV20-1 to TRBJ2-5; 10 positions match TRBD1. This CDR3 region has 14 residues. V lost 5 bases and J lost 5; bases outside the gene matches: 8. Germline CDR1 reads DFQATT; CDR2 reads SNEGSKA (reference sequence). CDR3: CSADPTGGAETQYF. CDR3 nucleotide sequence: TGCAGTGCTGACCCGACAGGGGGCGCGGAGACCCAGTACTTC.

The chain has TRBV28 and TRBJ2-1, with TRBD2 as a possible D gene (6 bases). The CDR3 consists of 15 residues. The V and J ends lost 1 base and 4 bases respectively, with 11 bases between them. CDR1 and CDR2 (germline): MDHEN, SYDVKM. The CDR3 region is CASSLSLAPYNEQFF. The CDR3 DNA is TGTGCCAGCAGTTTATCACTAGCCCCTTACAATGAGCAGTTCTTC.

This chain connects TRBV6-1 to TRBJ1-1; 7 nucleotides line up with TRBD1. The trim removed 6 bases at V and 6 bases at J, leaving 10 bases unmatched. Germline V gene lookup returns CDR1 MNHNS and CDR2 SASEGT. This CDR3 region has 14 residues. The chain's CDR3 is CASSRGAEGAEAFF. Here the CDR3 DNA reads TGTGCCAGCAGCAGGGGGGCGGAGGGCGCTGAAGCTTTCTTT.

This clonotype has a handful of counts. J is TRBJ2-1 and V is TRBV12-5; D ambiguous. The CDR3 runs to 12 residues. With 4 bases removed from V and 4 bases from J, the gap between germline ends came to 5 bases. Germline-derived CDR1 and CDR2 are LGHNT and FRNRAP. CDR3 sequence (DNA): TGTGCTAGTGGTTGGGAATACAATGAGCAGTTCTTC. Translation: CASGWEYNEQFF.

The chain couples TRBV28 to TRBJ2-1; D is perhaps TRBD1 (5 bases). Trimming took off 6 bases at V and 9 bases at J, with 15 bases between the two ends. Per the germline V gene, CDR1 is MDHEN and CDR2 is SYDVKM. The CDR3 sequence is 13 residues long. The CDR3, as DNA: TGTGCCAGCAGCAGGGCCGTCAAGCTTGAGCAGTTCTTC. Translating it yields CASSRAVKLEQFF.

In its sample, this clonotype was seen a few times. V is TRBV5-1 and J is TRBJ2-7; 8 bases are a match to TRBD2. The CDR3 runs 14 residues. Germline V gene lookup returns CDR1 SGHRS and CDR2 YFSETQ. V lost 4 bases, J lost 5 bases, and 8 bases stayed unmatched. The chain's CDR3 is CASSITGTRNEQYF. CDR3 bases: TGCGCCAGCAGCATTACCGGGACTAGGAACGAGCAGTACTTC.

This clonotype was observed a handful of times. The CDR3 here is CASTLWGRRANEKLFF. The CDR3 nucleotides are TGTGCCAGCACCCTGTGGGGGCGCCGGGCTAATGAAAAACTGTTTTTT. The J gene is TRBJ1-4, the V gene TRBV14, with D possibly being TRBD1 (6 bases). The CDR3 extends over 16 amino acids. Trimming pared 7 bases from V and 3 bases from J, leaving 18 bases between. Germline V gene lookup returns CDR1 SGHDN and CDR2 FVKESK.

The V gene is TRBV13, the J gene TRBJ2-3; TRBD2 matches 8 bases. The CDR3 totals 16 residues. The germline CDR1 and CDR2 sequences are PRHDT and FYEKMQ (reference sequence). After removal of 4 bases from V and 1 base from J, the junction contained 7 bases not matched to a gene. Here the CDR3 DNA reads TGTGCCAGCAGCTCCACCCCGGGAGGGGGCACAGATACGCAGTATTTT. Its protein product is CASSSTPGGGTDTQYF.

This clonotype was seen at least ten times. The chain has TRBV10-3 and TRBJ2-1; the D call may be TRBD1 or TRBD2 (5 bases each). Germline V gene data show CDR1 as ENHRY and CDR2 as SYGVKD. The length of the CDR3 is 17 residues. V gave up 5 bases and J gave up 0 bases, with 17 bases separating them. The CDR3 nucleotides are TGTGCCATCAGTAGATTGGGACCGTCGAGCTCCTACAATGAGCAGTTCTTC. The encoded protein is CAISRLGPSSSYNEQFF.

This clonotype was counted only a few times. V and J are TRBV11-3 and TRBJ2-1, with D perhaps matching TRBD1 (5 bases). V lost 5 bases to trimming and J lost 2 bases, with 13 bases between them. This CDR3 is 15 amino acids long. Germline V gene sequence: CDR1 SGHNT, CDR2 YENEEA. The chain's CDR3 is CASSTRQGTYNEQFF. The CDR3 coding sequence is TGTGCCAGCAGCACCCGGCAGGGAACCTACAATGAGCAGTTCTTC.

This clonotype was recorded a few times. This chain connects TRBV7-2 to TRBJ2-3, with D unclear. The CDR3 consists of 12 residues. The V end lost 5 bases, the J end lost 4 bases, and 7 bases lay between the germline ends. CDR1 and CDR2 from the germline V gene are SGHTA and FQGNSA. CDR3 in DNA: TGTGCCAGCAGCCACGGCCCAGATACGCAGTATTTT. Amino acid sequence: CASSHGPDTQYF.

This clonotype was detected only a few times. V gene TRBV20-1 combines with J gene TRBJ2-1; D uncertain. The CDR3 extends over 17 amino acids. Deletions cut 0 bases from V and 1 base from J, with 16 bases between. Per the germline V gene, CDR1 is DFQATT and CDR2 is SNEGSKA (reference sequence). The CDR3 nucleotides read TGCAGTGCTAGAGATCGATCGTTAAGGGAATCCTACAATGAGCAGTTCTTC. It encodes CSARDRSLRESYNEQFF.

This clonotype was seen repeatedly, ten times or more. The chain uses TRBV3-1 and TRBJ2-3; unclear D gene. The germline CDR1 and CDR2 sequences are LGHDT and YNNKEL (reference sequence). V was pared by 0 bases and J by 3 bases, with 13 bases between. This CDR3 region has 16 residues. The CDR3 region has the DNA TGTGCCAGCAGCCAAGATTTCCCCCTGTCGACAGATACGCAGTATTTT. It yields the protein CASSQDFPLSTDTQYF.

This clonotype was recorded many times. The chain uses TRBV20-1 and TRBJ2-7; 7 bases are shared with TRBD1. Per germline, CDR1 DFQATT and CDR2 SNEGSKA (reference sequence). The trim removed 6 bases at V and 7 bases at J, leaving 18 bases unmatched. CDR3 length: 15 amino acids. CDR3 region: CSAEVRDSFKLEQYF. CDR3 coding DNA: TGCAGTGCCGAAGTTCGGGACAGCTTTAAGTTGGAGCAGTACTTC.

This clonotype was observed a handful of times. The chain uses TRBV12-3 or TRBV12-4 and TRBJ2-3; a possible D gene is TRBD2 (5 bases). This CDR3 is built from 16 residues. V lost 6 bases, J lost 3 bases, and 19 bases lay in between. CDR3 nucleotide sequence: TGTGCCAGCAGCCCCGGTTCAGGACTGAGAACAGATACGCAGTATTTT. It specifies CASSPGSGLRTDTQYF.

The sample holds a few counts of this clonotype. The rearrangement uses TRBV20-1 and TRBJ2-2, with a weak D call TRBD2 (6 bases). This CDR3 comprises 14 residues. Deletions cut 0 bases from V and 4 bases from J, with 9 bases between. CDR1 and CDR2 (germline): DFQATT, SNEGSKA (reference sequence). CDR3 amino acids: CSAREEGSTGELFF. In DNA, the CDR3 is TGCAGTGCTAGAGAGGAGGGTAGCACCGGGGAGCTGTTTTTT.

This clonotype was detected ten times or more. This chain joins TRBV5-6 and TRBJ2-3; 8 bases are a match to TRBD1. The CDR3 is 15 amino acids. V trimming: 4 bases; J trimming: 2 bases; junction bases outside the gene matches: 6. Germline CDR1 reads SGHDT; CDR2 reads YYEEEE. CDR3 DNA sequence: TGTGCCAGCAGCCCGGGGACAGGCCCCACAGATACGCAGTATTTT. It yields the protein CASSPGTGPTDTQYF.

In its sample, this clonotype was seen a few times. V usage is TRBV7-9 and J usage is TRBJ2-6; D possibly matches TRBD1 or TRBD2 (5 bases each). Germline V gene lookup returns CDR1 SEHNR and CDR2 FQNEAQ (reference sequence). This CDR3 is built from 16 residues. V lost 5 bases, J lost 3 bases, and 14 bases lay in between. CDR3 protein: CASSPLRENGANVLTF. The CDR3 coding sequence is TGTGCCAGCAGCCCCCTCAGGGAGAATGGGGCCAACGTCCTGACTTTC.

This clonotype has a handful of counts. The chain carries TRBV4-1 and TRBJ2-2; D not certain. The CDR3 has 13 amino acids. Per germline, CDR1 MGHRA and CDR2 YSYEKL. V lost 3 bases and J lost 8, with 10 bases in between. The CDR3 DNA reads TGCGCCAGCAGCCACATTAATCGGGGGGAGCTGTTTTTT. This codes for CASSHINRGELFF.

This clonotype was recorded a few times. The DNA for the CDR3 is TGCAGCGTTGCGACGACTAGCGGGATGGGGTGGGGTGAGCAGTTCTTC. It translates to CSVATTSGMGWGEQFF. The V call is TRBV29-1, the J call TRBJ2-1, with 11 bases identical to TRBD2. The germline V gene has CDR1 SQVTM and CDR2 ANQGSEA. V trimming: 4 bases; J trimming: 9 bases; junction bases outside the gene matches: 14. The length of the CDR3 is 16 residues.

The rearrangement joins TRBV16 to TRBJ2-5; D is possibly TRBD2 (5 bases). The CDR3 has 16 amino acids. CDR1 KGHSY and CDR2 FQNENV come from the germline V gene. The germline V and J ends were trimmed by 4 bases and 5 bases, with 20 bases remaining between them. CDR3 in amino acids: CASSPQVGVGEETQYF. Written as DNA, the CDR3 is TGTGCCAGCAGCCCCCAAGTCGGAGTTGGGGAGGAGACCCAGTACTTC. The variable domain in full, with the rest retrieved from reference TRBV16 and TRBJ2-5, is GEEVAQTPKHLVRGEGQKAKLYCAPIKGHSYVFWYQQVLKNEFKFLISFQNENVFDETGMPKERFSAKCLPNSPCSLEIQATKLEDSAVYFCASSPQVGVGEETQYFGPGTRLLVL.

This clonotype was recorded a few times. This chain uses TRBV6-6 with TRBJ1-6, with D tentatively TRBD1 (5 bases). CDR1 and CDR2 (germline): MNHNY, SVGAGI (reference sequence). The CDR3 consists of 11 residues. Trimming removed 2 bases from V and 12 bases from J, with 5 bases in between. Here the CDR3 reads CASSYQGPLHF. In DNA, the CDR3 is TGTGCCAGCAGTTACCAGGGACCCCTCCACTTT.

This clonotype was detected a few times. CDR3 DNA sequence: TGTGCCAGCAGTTTGTGGGGTAGGGAGGCAGATACGCAGTATTTT. Translation gives CASSLWGREADTQYF. The V and J genes are TRBV12-3 or TRBV12-4 and TRBJ2-3; D possibly corresponds to TRBD2 (6 bases). Trimming cost V 3 bases and J 4 bases, with 14 bases left between them. CDR3 length: 15 amino acids.

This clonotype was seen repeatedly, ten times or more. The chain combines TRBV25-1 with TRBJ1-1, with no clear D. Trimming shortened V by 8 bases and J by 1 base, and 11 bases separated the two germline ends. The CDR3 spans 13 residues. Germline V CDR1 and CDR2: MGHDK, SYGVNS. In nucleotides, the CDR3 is TGTGCCAGCGAGCGGGTCGGGAACACTGAAGCTTTCTTT. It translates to CASERVGNTEAFF. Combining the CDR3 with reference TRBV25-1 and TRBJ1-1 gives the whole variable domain EADIYQTPRYLVIGTGKKITLECSQTMGHDKMYWYQQDPGMELHLIHYSYGVNSTEKGDLSSESTVSRIRTEHFPLTLESARPSHTSQYLCASERVGNTEAFFGQGTRLTVV.

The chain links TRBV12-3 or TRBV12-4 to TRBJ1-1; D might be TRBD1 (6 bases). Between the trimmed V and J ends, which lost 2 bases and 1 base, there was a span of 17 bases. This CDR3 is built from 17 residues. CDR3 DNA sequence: TGTGCCAGCAGTTTACTAGCAGGGGCTAAAGGGAACACTGAAGCTTTCTTT. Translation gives CASSLLAGAKGNTEAFF.

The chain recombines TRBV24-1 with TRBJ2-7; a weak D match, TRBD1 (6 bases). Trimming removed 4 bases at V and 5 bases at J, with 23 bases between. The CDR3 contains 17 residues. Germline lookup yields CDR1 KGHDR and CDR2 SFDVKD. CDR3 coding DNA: TGTGCCACCAGTGACCCCCTGTTCGACAGGATGGGGGACGAGCAGTACGTC. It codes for CATSDPLFDRMGDEQYV.

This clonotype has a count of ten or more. CDR3 coding DNA: TGTGCCAGCAGTCAATACGGGGCGAACACCGGGGAGCTGTTTTTT. This gives the protein CASSQYGANTGELFF. The rearrangement joins TRBV3-1 to TRBJ2-2; a weak D match, TRBD2 (5 bases). CDR1 and CDR2 from the germline V gene are LGHDT and YNNKEL (reference sequence). V lost 6 bases to trimming and J lost 0 bases, with 11 bases between them. The CDR3 is 15 residues long.

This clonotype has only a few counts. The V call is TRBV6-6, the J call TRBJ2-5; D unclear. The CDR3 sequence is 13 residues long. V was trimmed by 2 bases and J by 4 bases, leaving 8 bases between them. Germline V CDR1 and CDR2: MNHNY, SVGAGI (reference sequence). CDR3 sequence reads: CASSYRAGETQYF. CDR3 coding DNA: TGTGCCAGCAGTTACAGGGCAGGAGAGACCCAGTACTTC.

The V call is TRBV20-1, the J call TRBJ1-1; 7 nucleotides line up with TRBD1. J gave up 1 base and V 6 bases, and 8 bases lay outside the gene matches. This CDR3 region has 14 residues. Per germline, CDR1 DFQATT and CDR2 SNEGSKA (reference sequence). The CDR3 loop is CSARDSRKNTEAFF. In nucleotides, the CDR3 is TGCAGTGCAAGGGACAGTAGGAAGAACACTGAAGCTTTCTTT.